Shown below are 28 T cell receptor beta chains from a single sample sequenced in a study of monozygotic twins with cystic fibrosis. Clones were sequenced by immunoSEQ multiplex PCR, and TCRdb holds only the in-frame ones, with some missing. Of approximately 25,000 clones listed, around 93% are singletons. The sequenced material came from blood. These receptors were obtained from a girl between 2 and 10 years old with cystic fibrosis.

The V and J genes are TRBV11-3 and TRBJ1-2; weak D call: TRBD1 (5 bases). The CDR3 extends over 20 amino acids. Between the trimmed V and J ends, which lost 5 bases and 3 bases, there was a span of 31 bases. Germline CDR1 is SGHNT and CDR2 is YENEEA. CDR3 DNA: TGTGCCAGCAGCGGCAAGGAGAGGGGTTCACACACCCCTGGGGACTATGGCTACACCTTC. As protein: CASSGKERGSHTPGDYGYTF.

This clone appeared a few times. The gene calls are TRBV14 and TRBJ1-1, with D unresolved. Germline lookup yields CDR1 SGHDN and CDR2 FVKESK. The V and J ends lost 1 base and 7 bases respectively, with 10 bases between them. This CDR3 comprises 13 residues. CDR3 bases: TGTGCCAGCAGCCAAGTTTCCGCGGGTGAAGCTTTCTTT. Protein sequence: CASSQVSAGEAFF.

The chain employs TRBV18 and TRBJ2-7, with 9 bases matching TRBD1. The length of the CDR3 is 14 residues. Germline trimming cut 3 bases from V and 5 bases from J; bases unmatched to any gene: 5. The germline V gene encodes CDR1 KGHSH and CDR2 LQKENI. CDR3 nucleotide sequence: TGTGCCAGCTCACCCCGACAGGGGGTGAACGAGCAGTACTTC. Encoded protein: CASSPRQGVNEQYF.

This clone was seen only a few times. The chain has TRBV28 and TRBJ2-7, with 11 bases aligning to TRBD1. The CDR3 contains 15 residues. The germline CDR1 and CDR2 sequences are MDHEN and SYDVKM. After removal of 2 bases from V and 4 bases from J, the junction contained 4 bases not matched to a gene. CDR3 nucleotides: TGTGCCAGCAGTTTAGGGGGACAGGGGGGATACGAGCAGTACTTC. This gives the protein CASSLGGQGGYEQYF.

The chain combines TRBV7-2 with TRBJ2-7; D gene uncertain. The V and J ends lost 2 bases and 5 bases respectively, with 10 bases between them. The CDR3 has 13 residues. The germline gives CDR1 SGHTA, CDR2 FQGNSA. CDR3 nucleotides: TGTGCCAGCAGCTTAAACCGACGGAACGAGCAGTACTTC. This sequence encodes CASSLNRRNEQYF.

The chain carries TRBV28 and TRBJ1-1, with D perhaps matching TRBD1 (6 bases). Deletions cut 2 bases from V and 10 bases from J, with 14 bases between. Germline CDR1 and CDR2: MDHEN and SYDVKM. This CDR3 spans 13 amino acids. The CDR3 loop is CASSLIHGRGAFF. DNA for the CDR3: TGTGCCAGCAGTTTAATACATGGCAGGGGAGCTTTCTTT.

V is TRBV4-3 and J is TRBJ1-4, with TRBD1 matching 7 bases. V shed 5 bases, J shed 6 bases, and the junction held 18 bases outside the gene matches. This CDR3 is built from 18 residues. The germline V gene encodes CDR1 LGHNA and CDR2 YSLEER. The CDR3 DNA sequence: TGCGCCAGCAGCTTTTTTGGGCTTTGGGACAGAGATTATGAAAAACTGTTTTTT. This gives the protein CASSFFGLWDRDYEKLFF.

The chain carries TRBV6-5 and TRBJ2-7; D perhaps matches TRBD1 (6 bases). The CDR3 contains 14 residues. The ends were cut back, 1 base at V and 2 bases at J, with 9 bases in the middle. Germline values: CDR1 MNHEY, CDR2 SVGAGI. DNA for the CDR3: TGTGCCAGCAGTTACTGGGACACCCCCTACGAGCAGTACTTC. It translates to CASSYWDTPYEQYF.

The CDR3 DNA reads as TGTGCCAGCAGCGCCCCCCGGACAGGCCGTTCCTACGAGCAGTACTTC. It yields the protein CASSAPRTGRSYEQYF. The rearrangement links TRBV5-6 to TRBJ2-7; 7 bases map to TRBD1. This CDR3 is 16 amino acids long. V trimming: 4 bases; J trimming: 1 base; junction bases outside the gene matches: 11. CDR1 is SGHDT, CDR2 YYEEEE, per germline.

This clone is a singleton in its sample. V is TRBV18 and J is TRBJ1-3; no definite D call. The V and J ends lost 5 bases and 0 bases respectively, with 11 bases between them. CDR3 size: 15 residues. Germline loops: CDR1 KGHSH, CDR2 LQKENI. In DNA, the CDR3 is TGTGCCAGCTCATACCAGGACCCCTCTGGAAACACCATATATTTT. Translated: CASSYQDPSGNTIYF.

The genes are TRBV9 and TRBJ1-3, with 7 bases lining up with TRBD1. The CDR3 extends over 16 amino acids. V was pared by 2 bases and J by 3 bases, with 8 bases of the junction left unmatched. Germline CDR1 and CDR2: SGDLS and YYNGEE. CDR3 sequence reads: CASSVATGAVGNTIYF. The CDR3 nucleotides read TGTGCCAGCAGCGTCGCAACAGGGGCAGTTGGAAACACCATATATTTT. Complete variable domain (other parts from reference TRBV9 and TRBJ1-3): DSGVTQTPKHLITATGQRVTLRCSPRSGDLSVYWYQQSLDQGLQFLIQYYNGEERAKGNILERFSAQQFPDLHSELNLSSLELGDSALYFCASSVATGAVGNTIYFGEGSWLTVV.

The chain links TRBV9 to TRBJ1-5; perhaps TRBD1 as D (5 bases). The CDR3 is 15 residues long. Germline CDR1 SGDLS, CDR2 YYNGEE. Trimming removed 0 bases from V and 6 bases from J, with 13 bases in between. The CDR3: CASSVGAGLTQPQHF. CDR3 bases: TGTGCCAGCAGCGTAGGGGCAGGGTTGACTCAGCCCCAGCATTTT.

The chain employs TRBV5-1 and TRBJ2-5; TRBD1 or TRBD2 may be the D gene (5 bases each). The CDR3 contains 13 residues. Germline assignment: CDR1 SGHRS and CDR2 YFSETQ. V was cut by 4 bases and J by 7 bases, with 14 bases left in between. The CDR3 bases are TGCGCCAGCAGCAGGGACCATCCGGCGACCCAGTACTTC. Its translation: CASSRDHPATQYF. Drawing the rest from reference TRBV5-1 and TRBJ2-5, the complete variable domain is KAGVTQTPRYLIKTRGQQVTLSCSPISGHRSVSWYQQTPGQGLQFLFEYFSETQRNKGNFPGRFSGRQFSNSRSEMNVSTLELGDSALYLCASSRDHPATQYFGPGTRLLVL.

The chain has TRBV19 and TRBJ1-5, with 9 bases that match TRBD1. In germline, CDR1 is LNHDA, CDR2 SQIVND (reference sequence). The CDR3 totals 18 residues. The V segment lost 2 bases and the J segment 4 bases; nucleotides outside the gene matches: 12. The CDR3 nucleotides read TGTGCCAGTAGTATAATGGGGACAGGGTGGTCCACGAATCAGCCCCAGCATTTT. Amino acid sequence: CASSIMGTGWSTNQPQHF. Complete variable domain (other parts from reference TRBV19 and TRBJ1-5): DGGITQSPKYLFRKEGQNVTLSCEQNLNHDAMYWYRQDPGQGLRLIYYSQIVNDFQKGDIAEGYSVSREKKESFPLTVTSAQKNPTAFYLCASSIMGTGWSTNQPQHFGDGTRLSIL.

V gene TRBV6-5 combines with J gene TRBJ2-7; D is perhaps TRBD1 (6 bases). V was pared by 2 bases and J by 6 bases, with 20 bases between. Germline V lookup: CDR1 MNHEY, CDR2 SVGAGI. The CDR3 extends over 16 amino acids. The CDR3 here is CASSYGRGRGSLEQYF. CDR3 bases: TGTGCCAGCAGTTACGGCCGGGGCAGGGGATCCCTCGAGCAGTACTTC.

The table lists this clone with a count of one. The gene calls are TRBV14 and TRBJ2-1, with D unresolved. Germline loops: CDR1 SGHDN, CDR2 FVKESK. Deletions cut 2 bases from V and 8 bases from J, with 7 bases between. There are 12 residues in the CDR3. The CDR3 here is CASSQFTYEQFF. CDR3 sequence (DNA): TGTGCCAGCAGCCAATTTACCTATGAGCAGTTCTTC.

This clone has a single count. V and J are TRBV25-1 and TRBJ1-2, with D uncertain. Germline values: CDR1 MGHDK, CDR2 SYGVNS. Between the trimmed V and J ends, which lost 1 base and 5 bases, there was a span of 8 bases. The CDR3 totals 13 residues. The DNA of the CDR3 is TGTGCCAGCAGTGAATTTAGTAGATATGGCTACACCTTC. It encodes CASSEFSRYGYTF.

V and J are TRBV6-4 and TRBJ1-6; D gene unclear. This CDR3 is built from 15 residues. CDR1 and CDR2 from the germline V gene are MRHNA and SNTAGT. V lost 5 bases and J lost 7, with 15 bases in between. The CDR3, as DNA: TGTGCCAGCAGTACCCGAGGTCGGATGAATTCACCCCTCCACTTT. This codes for CASSTRGRMNSPLHF.

V gene TRBV5-8 combines with J gene TRBJ1-2, with 8 bases aligning to TRBD1. In germline, CDR1 is SGHTS, CDR2 YDEGEE. The CDR3 is 14 residues long. V was pared by 4 bases and J by 4 bases, with 6 bases of the junction left unmatched. The CDR3 DNA is TGTGCCAGCAGCCCCGGACAGGGCATCTATGGCTACACCTTC. As protein: CASSPGQGIYGYTF.

This chain connects TRBV7-8 to TRBJ1-2; D is perhaps TRBD1 (6 bases). The germline CDR1 and CDR2 sequences are SGHVS and FQNEAQ. V lost 5 bases and J lost 5, with 12 bases in between. The length of the CDR3 is 13 residues. As DNA, the CDR3 is TGTGCCAGCAGCCCCCGGACAGTTTATGGCTACACCTTC. The encoded protein is CASSPRTVYGYTF.

The chain recombines TRBV10-3 with TRBJ1-2, with TRBD1 matching 8 bases. The germline V gene has CDR1 ENHRY and CDR2 SYGVKD. Trimming took 6 bases from V and 10 from J; bases not matched to a gene: 7. CDR3 length: 12 amino acids. CDR3 in amino acids: CAISGQGAFYTF. CDR3 DNA sequence: TGTGCCATCAGCGGACAGGGTGCGTTCTACACCTTC.

The chain recombines TRBV7-2 with TRBJ1-2, with TRBD1 matching 8 bases. The CDR3 sequence is 15 residues long. Germline lookup yields CDR1 SGHTA and CDR2 FQGNSA. The V and J ends lost 4 bases and 4 bases, in that order; junction bases with no gene match: 8. The CDR3 protein is CASSWNTGQGYGYTF. The CDR3 DNA reads as TGTGCCAGCAGCTGGAATACAGGACAGGGCTATGGCTACACCTTC.

This chain connects TRBV6-5 to TRBJ1-3; 7 nucleotides line up with TRBD1. After removal of 6 bases from V and 2 bases from J, the junction contained 4 bases not matched to a gene. CDR1 is MNHEY, CDR2 SVGAGI, per germline. CDR3 length: 14 amino acids. CDR3 coding DNA: TGTGCCAGCAGCCAAGACAGGGCTGGAAACACCATATATTTT. Its protein is CASSQDRAGNTIYF.

DNA for the CDR3: TGTGCCTGGTCCATCGGGACTAGCCAAGAGACCCAGTACTTC. This gives the protein CAWSIGTSQETQYF. The chain carries TRBV30 and TRBJ2-5; 8 bases map to TRBD2. Trimming removed 5 bases from V and 1 base from J; junction bases left unmatched: 6. The CDR3 runs to 14 residues. Germline lookup yields CDR1 GTSNPN and CDR2 SVGIG (reference sequence).

The chain couples TRBV27 to TRBJ1-1; maybe TRBD1 (6 bases). This CDR3 is built from 14 residues. Between the trimmed V and J ends, which lost 5 bases and 2 bases, there was a span of 12 bases. CDR1 MNHEY and CDR2 SMNVEV come from the germline V gene (reference sequence). This CDR3 reads CASSPGTLNTEAFF. The CDR3 coding sequence is TGTGCCAGCAGTCCCGGGACACTCAACACTGAAGCTTTCTTT.

The chain couples TRBV5-1 to TRBJ1-1; no clear D gene. The V gene lost 0 bases and the J gene lost 3 bases, with 15 bases spanning the gap. The CDR3 has 16 residues. The germline V gene encodes CDR1 SGHRS and CDR2 YFSETQ. CDR3 residues: CASSLGTTRWDTEAFF. The CDR3 DNA reads as TGCGCCAGCAGCTTGGGAACCACACGCTGGGACACTGAAGCTTTCTTT. The whole variable domain, remainder taken from reference TRBV5-1 and TRBJ1-1, is KAGVTQTPRYLIKTRGQQVTLSCSPISGHRSVSWYQQTPGQGLQFLFEYFSETQRNKGNFPGRFSGRQFSNSRSEMNVSTLELGDSALYLCASSLGTTRWDTEAFFGQGTRLTVV.

This clone was counted a few times. V and J are TRBV7-6 and TRBJ2-2, with TRBD1 matching over 7 bases. The length of the CDR3 is 15 residues. The V segment lost 5 bases and the J segment 4 bases; nucleotides outside the gene matches: 7. Germline assignment: CDR1 SGHVS and CDR2 FNYEAQ. The CDR3 here is CASSKTGSVTGELFF. CDR3 nucleotides: TGTGCCAGCAGCAAGACAGGGAGCGTCACCGGGGAGCTGTTTTTT.

The rearrangement links TRBV4-3 to TRBJ2-7; the D call may be TRBD1 or TRBD2 (6 bases each). With 0 bases removed from V and 5 bases from J, the gap between germline ends came to 17 bases. The CDR3 contains 16 residues. The germline CDR1 and CDR2 sequences are LGHNA and YSLEER. For the CDR3, the DNA is TGCGCCAGCAGCCAAGATCGAGGGGGGAAGTTGCACGAGCAGTACTTC. This sequence encodes CASSQDRGGKLHEQYF.